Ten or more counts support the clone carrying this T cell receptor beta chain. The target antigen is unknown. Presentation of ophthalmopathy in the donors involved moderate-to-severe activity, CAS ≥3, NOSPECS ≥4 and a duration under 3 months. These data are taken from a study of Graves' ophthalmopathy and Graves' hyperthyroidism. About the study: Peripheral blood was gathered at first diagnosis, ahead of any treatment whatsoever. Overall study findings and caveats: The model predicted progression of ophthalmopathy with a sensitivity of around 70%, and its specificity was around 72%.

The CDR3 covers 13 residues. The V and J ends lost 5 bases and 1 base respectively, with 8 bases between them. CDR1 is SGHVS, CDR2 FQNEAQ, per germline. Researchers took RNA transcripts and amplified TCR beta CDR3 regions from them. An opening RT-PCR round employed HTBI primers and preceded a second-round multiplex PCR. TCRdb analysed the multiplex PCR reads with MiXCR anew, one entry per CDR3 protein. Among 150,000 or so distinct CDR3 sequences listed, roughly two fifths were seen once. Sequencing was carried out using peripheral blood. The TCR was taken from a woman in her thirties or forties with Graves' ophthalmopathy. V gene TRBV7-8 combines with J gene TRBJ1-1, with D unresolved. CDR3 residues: CASSTVWNTEAFF. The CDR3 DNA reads TGTGCCAGCAGCACGGTGTGGAACACTGAAGCTTTCTTT. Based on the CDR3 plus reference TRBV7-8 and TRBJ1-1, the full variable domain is GAGVSQSPRYKVAKRGQDVALRCDPISGHVSLFWYQQALGQGPEFLTYFQNEAQLDKSGLPSDRFFAERPEGSVSTLKIQRTQQEDSAVYLCASSTVWNTEAFFGQGTRLTVV.